This T cell receptor (beta chain) was found in a study of blood T cell repertoires in COVID-19. Study in general: COVID-19 samples, acute and convalescent, were from the United States, Italy and Spain. PBMCs, B-cell-depleted T cells, or T cells were the source of the cDNA or gDNA that made up the material.

In germline, CDR1 is LNHDA, CDR2 SQIVND (reference sequence). CDR3 length: 16 residues. With 0 bases clipped from V and 6 bases from J, the junction kept 6 bases outside the gene matches. Methods used by the authors: Reference gene primers were amplified, and this amplification served to estimate nucleated cell counts. The protocol was immunoSEQ multiplex PCR, while the TCRdb copy is restricted to in-frame clones and leaves out a portion. V, J and clone size are taken as reported in that table, and D and trimming were inferred from the DNA itself. The sample gives about 230,000 clones, around four fifths of which show up once; around 8.9% is in the top ten.

The V call is TRBV19, the J call TRBJ2-1; 9 bases agree with TRBD1. This TCR derives from a middle-aged man with active or convalescent COVID-19. Sequences were obtained from peripheral blood. The CDR3 nucleotides are TGTGCCAGTAGTATAGAGGGGGGGACAGGGTTCAATGAGCAGTTCTTC. This codes for CASSIEGGTGFNEQFF.